This record covers a single TCR beta chain. The target antigen is unknown. Sequencing was at deep level. The assay was immunoSEQ multiplex PCR, and TCRdb's table has in-frame clones only and misses some. The table lists around 1,100,000 clones, 60% to 80% of them singletons. This record comes from a study of shared clonotypes between healthy human individuals. General observations from the study: Compared with memory subsets, naive subsets generally had larger estimated richness.

The specimen sequenced was memory CD4+ T cells from PBMCs. Stated subset: CD45RA-negative fraction. The source of this sequence is a man between 18 and 35 years old in good health. Some clones in this sample may be carry-over from other donors' samples.

The CDR3 loop reads CASSTTGDQPQHF. The CDR3 coding sequence is TGTGCCAGCAGCACGACAGGGGACCAGCCCCAGCATTTT. The rearrangement joins TRBV7-2 to TRBJ1-5; TRBD1 matches 8 bases. V dropped 5 bases and J dropped 7; count of bases not matched to a gene: 4. The V gene's germline CDR1 is SGHTA and CDR2 FQGNSA. This CDR3 is 13 amino acids long.